The TCR beta chain under discussion was sequenced for a study of a mutant IDH1 vaccine in newly diagnosed glioma. The data were produced by immunoSEQ multiplex PCR, yet TCRdb's version contains in-frame clones alone and is incomplete. The data contain some 68,000 clones, 79% of them seen just once; the ten biggest clones take up around 8.8%. Documented time point: baseline, week 1 (first vaccination visit). The treatment here: pre-vaccination baseline after standard-of-care therapy. As for this clone: Just one base apart from a much larger clone, this may be a read error.

The source material was PBMCs, sampled from a glioma patient treated with radiotherapy, temozolomide or both. The clonotype was recovered from a man aged 50 to 59 with glioma.

CDR3 sequence (DNA): TGTGCCAGCAGTTGGACAGGGGACGAGCAGTACTTC. Translation gives CASSWTGDEQYF. The chain has TRBV6-5 and TRBJ2-7; TRBD1 matches 9 bases. Germline V gene sequence: CDR1 MNHEY, CDR2 SVGAGI. Trimming took 4 bases from V and 5 from J; bases not matched to a gene: 0. The CDR3 covers 12 residues.